This entry lists 18 T cell receptor beta chains sequenced from one sample in a study of T cells in Graves' hyperthyroidism and ophthalmopathy. What was amplified from RNA transcripts were TCR beta CDR3 regions. First-round RT-PCR targeting the TCR CDR3 was performed with the HTBI primer set. MiXCR was run by TCRdb on the multiplex PCR reads, yielding one entry per CDR3 protein. The repertoire holds about 96,000 distinct CDR3 sequences, with under 65% as singletons. Sequencing was performed on blood. These receptors were obtained from a woman aged 40-49 years with Graves' hyperthyroidism.

Ten or more counts support this clonotype. The chain carries TRBV15 and TRBJ2-1; D unresolved. Per the germline V gene, CDR1 is LNHNV and CDR2 is YYDKDF (reference sequence). Trimming removed 0 bases from V and 6 bases from J, with 9 bases in between. CDR3 size: 14 residues. The CDR3 region has the DNA TGTGCCACCAGCAGAGATGGCTTACCCAATGAGCAGTTCTTC. Translated, it gives CATSRDGLPNEQFF.

For the CDR3, the DNA is TGTGCCAGCAGCGTCGGACCTAATTCACCCCTCCACTTT. It codes for CASSVGPNSPLHF. The chain has TRBV9 and TRBJ1-6; D uncertain. V was pared by 2 bases and J by 6 bases, with 6 bases between. This CDR3 has 13 amino acids. Germline CDR1 and CDR2: SGDLS and YYNGEE.

This clonotype was counted many times. Mismatch with germline at one junction end may stem from a read error. The rearrangement uses TRBV7-9 and TRBJ1-1, with TRBD1 as a possible D gene (6 bases). CDR3 length equals 15 residues. Germline assignment: CDR1 SEHNR and CDR2 FQNEAQ (reference sequence). The CDR3 DNA sequence: TGCGCCAGCAGCCAACGGACAGCTATGAACACTGAAGCTTTCTTT. As protein: CASSQRTAMNTEAFF.

This clonotype was picked up many times. This chain uses TRBV6-5 with TRBJ1-1; D uncertain. CDR3 length equals 12 residues. The V gene lost 2 bases and the J gene lost 8 bases, with 9 bases spanning the gap. CDR1 MNHEY and CDR2 SVGAGI come from the germline V gene. The CDR3 loop reads CASSYPGSEAFF. In DNA, the CDR3 is TGTGCCAGCAGTTACCCTGGGTCAGAAGCTTTCTTT.

This clonotype was detected many times. This chain uses TRBV20-1 with TRBJ2-5, with TRBD2 as a possible D gene (5 bases). V lost 5 bases and J 5 bases, leaving 21 bases between the germline ends. The CDR3 extends over 15 amino acids. Germline CDR1 is DFQATT and CDR2 is SNEGSKA (reference sequence). The CDR3 spells CSASRGAAAAETQYF. The CDR3, as DNA: TGCAGTGCTTCCCGGGGAGCAGCGGCGGCGGAGACCCAGTACTTC.

This clonotype was seen at least ten times. This sequence joins TRBV20-1 and TRBJ1-2, with D possibly being TRBD1 (5 bases). The CDR3 consists of 14 residues. The germline V gene encodes CDR1 DFQATT and CDR2 SNEGSKA (reference sequence). The ends were cut back, 0 bases at V and 5 bases at J, with 13 bases in the middle. CDR3 in DNA: TGCAGTGCTAGAGATAGTACGCGGGGGTATGGCTACACCTTC. This translates into CSARDSTRGYGYTF.

This clonotype was seen at least ten times. V is TRBV10-3 and J is TRBJ1-1; the D is unclear. The ends were cut back, 8 bases at V and 8 bases at J, with 15 bases in the middle. Germline lookup yields CDR1 ENHRY and CDR2 SYGVKD. This CDR3 is built from 12 residues. The CDR3 spells CAISTEGLEAFF. The DNA of the CDR3 is TGTGCCATCTCAACCGAAGGGCTAGAAGCTTTCTTT.

The chain is built from TRBV7-2 and TRBJ1-5, with D perhaps TRBD1 (5 bases). This CDR3 contains 14 residues. Between the trimmed V and J ends, which lost 5 bases and 6 bases, there was a span of 14 bases. Germline CDR1 reads SGHTA; CDR2 reads FQGNSA. The CDR3 sequence: CASSRVAGGQPQHF. CDR3 nucleotides: TGTGCCAGCAGCCGAGTGGCGGGGGGTCAGCCCCAGCATTTT.

The rearrangement joins TRBV7-8 to TRBJ2-6; D ambiguous. Germline V CDR1 and CDR2: SGHVS, FQNEAQ. Deletions cut 6 bases from V and 2 bases from J, with 11 bases between. CDR3 size: 15 residues. The CDR3 region is CASSLRAAGANVLTF. DNA of the CDR3: TGTGCCAGCAGTTTACGGGCAGCTGGGGCCAACGTCCTGACTTTC. The whole variable domain, remainder taken from reference TRBV7-8 and TRBJ2-6, is GAGVSQSPRYKVAKRGQDVALRCDPISGHVSLFWYQQALGQGPEFLTYFQNEAQLDKSGLPSDRFFAERPEGSVSTLKIQRTQQEDSAVYLCASSLRAAGANVLTFGAGSRLTVL.

The chain is built from TRBV25-1 and TRBJ1-2; D is undetermined. This CDR3 spans 16 amino acids. Germline values: CDR1 MGHDK, CDR2 SYGVNS. Between the trimmed V and J ends, which lost 6 bases and 4 bases, there was a span of 21 bases. The CDR3 nucleotides read TGTGCCAGCAGACCCGCTGGAAAGGTGGCATTCTATGGCTACACCTTC. Residues: CASRPAGKVAFYGYTF.

This clonotype was detected ten times or more. The genes are TRBV7-9 and TRBJ2-7; 7 positions agree with TRBD1. Trimming at V came to 6 bases and at J to 4 bases, leaving 12 bases not matched to a gene. This CDR3 spans 15 amino acids. The germline V gene encodes CDR1 SEHNR and CDR2 FQNEAQ (reference sequence). The DNA of the CDR3 is TGTGCCAGCAGTCACCCGGGACAGAGATTTTACGAGCAGTACTTC. Translating it yields CASSHPGQRFYEQYF.

In this sample, this clonotype turned up many times. V gene TRBV7-2 combines with J gene TRBJ1-1; 8 bases map to TRBD1. CDR1 is SGHTA and CDR2 is FQGNSA in the germline V gene. V was pared by 5 bases and J by 1 base, with 6 bases of the junction left unmatched. CDR3 length equals 15 residues. CDR3 coding DNA: TGTGCCAGCAGCCAGACGGGACAGGCGAACACTGAAGCTTTCTTT. Protein product: CASSQTGQANTEAFF.

This clonotype has at least ten counts. V usage is TRBV11-2 and J usage is TRBJ1-5; D not resolved. CDR3 length equals 13 residues. Per germline, CDR1 SGHAT and CDR2 FQNNGV. V was shortened by 5 bases and J by 3 bases, with 8 bases between the two germline ends. DNA for the CDR3: TGTGCCAGCAGCCTCCGACACAATCAGCCCCAGCATTTT. It yields the protein CASSLRHNQPQHF.

A note on this clonotype: The DNA is omitted, as the CDR3 cannot be located on it reliably, and the CDR3 follows TCRdb's listing. The genes are TRBV15 and TRBJ2-2; the table's D call, TRBD2, was not checked against the DNA. Including both end residues, the CDR3 is 21 amino acids long. The germline CDR1 and CDR2 sequences are LNHNV and YYDKDF (reference sequence). CDR3 in amino acids: CATSRDRDYEQYFGPAGELFF.

V and J are TRBV15 and TRBJ1-1; D gene ambiguous. V was pared by 3 bases and J by 1 base, with 12 bases between. In germline, CDR1 is LNHNV, CDR2 YYDKDF (reference sequence). This CDR3 has 15 amino acids. CDR3 amino acids: CATSSVGNRNTEAFF. CDR3 in DNA: TGTGCCACCAGCAGCGTAGGCAACAGGAACACTGAAGCTTTCTTT.

Details on this clonotype: A much larger clone lies a single base off, so this may be a read error. The chain carries TRBV7-8 and TRBJ2-3; 12 bases map to TRBD2. Germline lookup yields CDR1 SGHVS and CDR2 FQNEAQ. The CDR3 is 16 amino acids. V was clipped by 5 bases and J by 3 bases; unmatched bases: 6. CDR3 in amino acids: CASSVDLAGGTDTQYF. The CDR3 DNA sequence: TGTGCCAGCAGCGTAGATCTAGCGGGAGGGACAGATACGCAGTATTTT.

This clonotype was seen ten or more times. The chain links TRBV4-2 to TRBJ1-1; D remains ambiguous. V was shortened by 2 bases and J by 5 bases, with 15 bases between the two germline ends. This CDR3 is 15 amino acids long. Looked up from germline, CDR1 is LGHNA and CDR2 is YNFKEQ. CDR3 DNA: TGTGCCAGCAGCCAAATAGTATCTTATGGGACTGAAGCTTTCTTT. As protein: CASSQIVSYGTEAFF.

This rearrangement joins TRBV29-1 to TRBJ1-6; 9 nucleotides match TRBD1. Trimming cost V 7 bases and J 6 bases; bases outside gene matches: 4. The CDR3 spans 13 residues. Per the germline V gene, CDR1 is SQVTM and CDR2 is ANQGSEA. CDR3 loop: CSAGTGRNSPLHF. In nucleotides, the CDR3 is TGCAGCGCCGGGACAGGGCGTAATTCACCCCTCCACTTT.